This T cell receptor (beta chain) was sequenced in a study of OX40 agonist ivuxolimab in advanced cancers. Background on the study: Ivuxolimab, an antibody that agonizes OX40 (CD134), was administered to the patients. The dose-escalation group included hepatocellular carcinoma, melanoma, renal cell carcinoma and head and neck cancer.

Notes on the study in general: People who partly responded at 0.1-3.0 mg/kg had some of the least clonal expansion seen. Some nonresponders also had low normalized T-cell clonal expansion.

After removal of 5 bases from V and 5 bases from J, the junction contained 12 bases not matched to a gene. This CDR3 comprises 16 residues. The germline V gene has CDR1 SGHAT and CDR2 FQNNGV. About this clone itself: Its antigen remains unknown.

Assay used: immunoSEQ multiplex PCR; TCRdb lists only in-frame clones, some missing. The sample consists of 55,000 to 65,000 clones, 87% of them appearing once. The specimen was CD4+ or CD8+ T cells sorted from blood, collected in a trial of the OX40 agonist ivuxolimab. The sequence was obtained from an adult with an advanced solid tumor such as melanoma, head and neck, liver or kidney cancer. The chain combines TRBV11-2 with TRBJ2-1; 7 nucleotides agree with TRBD2. CDR3: CASSVGIGGGDNEQFF. The CDR3 nucleotides read TGTGCCAGCAGCGTCGGCATCGGCGGGGGAGACAATGAGCAGTTCTTC.